This TCR beta chain derives from a study of blood T cells in healthy people across ages. Overall study findings and caveats: Observed TCR beta diversity per million T cells went down as age went up. This fall followed a roughly linear course with age. There was no known CMV status for donors, so expanded clonotype changes were possibly confounded.

About this clonotype itself: What it binds is unknown.

The CDR3 loop spans 16 amino acids. Trimming took off 2 bases at V and 0 bases at J, with 11 bases between the two ends. Germline lookup yields CDR1 KGHDR and CDR2 SFDVKD. Using a J-beta primer mix together with a sample-barcoded 5' primer, a second PCR was run for about 6 to 12 cycles. Each cDNA was tagged by a template-switch adaptor containing 12 random nucleotides. A single record per CDR3 protein comes from TCRdb applying MiXCR to the 5' RACE reads. The sample has nearly 1 million distinct CDR3 sequences; approximately 50% are singletons. The sequence was obtained from a woman between 55 and 75 years old in good health. Source material: blood. The chain has TRBV24-1 and TRBJ2-3; D is tentatively TRBD1 or TRBD2 (5 bases each). Here the CDR3 DNA reads TGTGCCACCAGTGATTGGGGACGCGGGAGCACAGATACGCAGTATTTT. The encoded protein is CATSDWGRGSTDTQYF.